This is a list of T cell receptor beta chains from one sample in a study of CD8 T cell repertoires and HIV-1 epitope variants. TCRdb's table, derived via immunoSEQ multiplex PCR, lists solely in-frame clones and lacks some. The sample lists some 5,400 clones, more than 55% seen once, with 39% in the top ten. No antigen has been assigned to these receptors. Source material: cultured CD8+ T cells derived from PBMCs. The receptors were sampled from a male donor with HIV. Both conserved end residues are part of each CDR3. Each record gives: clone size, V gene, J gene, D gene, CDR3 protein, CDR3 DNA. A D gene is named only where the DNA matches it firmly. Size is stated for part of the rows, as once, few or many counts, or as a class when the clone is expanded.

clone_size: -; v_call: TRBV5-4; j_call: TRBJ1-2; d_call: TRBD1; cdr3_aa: CASSLGDSGRGGYTF; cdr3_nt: TGTGCCAGCAGCCTAGGGGACAGCGGGAGGGGTGGCTACACCTTC
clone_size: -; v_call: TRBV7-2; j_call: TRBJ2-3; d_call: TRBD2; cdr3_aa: CASSPRGAGITDTQYF; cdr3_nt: TGTGCCAGCAGCCCCCGAGGAGCGGGGATCACAGATACGCAGTATTTT
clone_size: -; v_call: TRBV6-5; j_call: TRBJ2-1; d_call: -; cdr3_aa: CASSFEGPSYNEQFF; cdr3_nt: TGTGCCAGCAGTTTCGAGGGGCCTTCCTACAATGAGCAGTTCTTC
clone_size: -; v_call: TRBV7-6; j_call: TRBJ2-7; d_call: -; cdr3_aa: CASSLGGLGSSGPAYEQYF; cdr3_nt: TGTGCCAGCAGCTTAGGAGGGTTGGGGTCCAGCGGGCCGGCCTACGAGCAGTACTTC
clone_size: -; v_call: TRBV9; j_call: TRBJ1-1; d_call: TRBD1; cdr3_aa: CASSVGATGGYYTEAFF; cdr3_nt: TGTGCCAGCAGCGTAGGAGCGACAGGGGGCTATTACACTGAAGCTTTCTTT
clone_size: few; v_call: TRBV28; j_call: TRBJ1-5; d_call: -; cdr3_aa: CASSRGRQPQHF; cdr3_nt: TGTGCCAGCAGCAGGGGACGACAGCCCCAGCATTTT
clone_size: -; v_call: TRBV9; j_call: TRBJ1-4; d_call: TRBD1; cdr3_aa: CASSVGQGNEKLFF; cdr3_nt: TGTGCCAGCAGCGTAGGACAGGGAAATGAAAAACTGTTTTTT
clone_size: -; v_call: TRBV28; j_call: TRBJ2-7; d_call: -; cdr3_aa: CASILSGDSTFEQYF; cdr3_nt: TGTGCCAGCATTCTTTCTGGAGACAGCACCTTCGAGCAGTACTTC
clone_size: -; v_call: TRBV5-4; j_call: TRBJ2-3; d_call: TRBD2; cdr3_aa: CASNLRGGLTDTQYF; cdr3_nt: TGTGCCAGCAACCTTCGGGGGGGCTTAACAGATACGCAGTATTTT
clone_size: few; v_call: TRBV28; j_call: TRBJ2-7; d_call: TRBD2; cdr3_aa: CASGTSGLADEQYF; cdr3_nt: TGTGCCAGCGGAACTAGCGGGCTCGCCGACGAGCAGTACTTC
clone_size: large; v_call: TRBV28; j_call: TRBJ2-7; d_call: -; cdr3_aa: CASSPRLGDLYEQYF; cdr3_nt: TGTGCCAGCAGTCCCCGACTGGGCGACCTCTACGAGCAGTACTTC